The 19 T cell receptor beta chains in this list originate from one sample, sequenced in a study of Ad26.COV2.S vaccination and SARS-CoV-2 variants (TCRdb year 2021). The library relied on the immunoSEQ multiplex PCR assay. What TCRdb holds here is the immuneACCESS table cut down to in-frame rearrangements. Part of the clones is not present; checked against another copy, under half of the missing clones reflect an unresolved V gene, and the others are unexplained. The sample table records some 500,000 clones; roughly nine tenths of these occur just once. The ten top clones hold over 2% of the sample. The treatment or condition label here, explained by the study, means: around 19 received Ad26.COV2.S at low or high dose, single or two shots; 5 received placebo; per-sample allocation not given. Repertoires of vaccine and placebo recipients were sequenced from samples taken on day 63 after the first injection.

The specimen comprised peripheral blood, sampled in a trial of Ad26.COV2.S vaccine versus placebo. All receptors come from a person between 18 and 59 years old who received the Ad26.COV2.S COVID-19 vaccine or a placebo.

The gene calls are TRBV5-1 and TRBJ1-2, with a tentative D call TRBD1 (5 bases). This CDR3 has 14 amino acids. Trimming removed 2 bases from V and 7 bases from J, with 15 bases in between. Germline values: CDR1 SGHRS, CDR2 YFSETQ. This chain's CDR3 is CASSLKDGGVGYTF. The CDR3 DNA reads TGCGCCAGCAGCTTAAAGGACGGAGGGGTTGGCTACACCTTC.

The rearrangement uses TRBV2 and TRBJ1-4, with D uncertain. Deletions cut 8 bases from V and 8 bases from J, with 12 bases between. The germline V gene encodes CDR1 SNHLY and CDR2 FYNNEI. There are 12 residues in the CDR3. CDR3 loop: CASRRGAEKLFF. The CDR3, as DNA: TGTGCCAGCCGGAGAGGTGCAGAAAAACTGTTTTTT. The full variable domain, rest sourced from reference TRBV2 and TRBJ1-4, is EPEVTQTPSHQVTQMGQEVILRCVPISNHLYFYWYRQILGQKVEFLVSFYNNEISEKSEIFDDQFSVERPDGSNFTLKIRSTKLEDSAMYFCASRRGAEKLFFGSGTQLSVL.

J is TRBJ2-1 and V is TRBV7-8; D possibly uses TRBD1 or TRBD2 (5 bases each). This CDR3 contains 12 residues. Between the trimmed V and J ends, which lost 2 bases and 7 bases, there was a span of 6 bases. Germline CDR1 and CDR2: SGHVS and FQNEAQ. CDR3 sequence (DNA): TGTGCCAGCAGCTTATGGGGGAATGAGCAGTTCTTC. Its protein is CASSLWGNEQFF.

This sequence joins TRBV29-1 and TRBJ2-1; D gene unclear. V was trimmed by 0 bases and J by 7 bases, leaving 7 bases between them. CDR1 is SQVTM, CDR2 ANQGSEA, per germline. The CDR3 has 12 residues. The CDR3 nucleotides read TGCAGCGTTGAAGATCGATCGAATGAGCAGTTCTTC. This translates into CSVEDRSNEQFF.

The CDR3 sequence is CARGELGRLNTGELFF. The CDR3 nucleotides read TGTGCTCGTGGAGAGTTAGGCAGATTGAACACCGGGGAGCTGTTTTTT. The chain couples TRBV30 to TRBJ2-2, with unresolved D. Germline lookup yields CDR1 GTSNPN and CDR2 SVGIG (reference sequence). This CDR3 spans 16 amino acids.

V gene TRBV7-3 combines with J gene TRBJ1-1; D remains ambiguous. V shed 2 bases and J shed 5 bases, with 9 bases lying between them. Germline loops: CDR1 SGHTA, CDR2 FQGTGA. CDR3 length: 13 amino acids. This CDR3 reads CASSLYGVTEAFF. The CDR3, as DNA: TGTGCCAGCAGCTTATACGGGGTTACTGAAGCTTTCTTT.

This clone came up once. The chain recombines TRBV28 with TRBJ2-1; TRBD2 matches at 7 bases. V lost 6 bases, J lost 4 bases, and 6 bases stayed unmatched. This CDR3 has 14 amino acids. From germline, CDR1 is MDHEN and CDR2 SYDVKM. CDR3 DNA sequence: TGTGCCAGCAGGGAAGCGGGATTATACAATGAGCAGTTCTTC. Protein product: CASREAGLYNEQFF.

The chain links TRBV9 to TRBJ2-7; D is possibly TRBD1 (6 bases). Germline CDR1 is SGDLS and CDR2 is YYNGEE. V was cut by 0 bases and J by 6 bases, with 19 bases left in between. CDR3 size: 16 residues. The CDR3 nucleotides are TGTGCCAGCAGCGTAGGATCTGGATCCACAGGGCTCGAGCAGTACTTC. Translating gives CASSVGSGSTGLEQYF.

V usage is TRBV3-1 (or the pseudogene TRBV3-2) and J usage is TRBJ2-1; D remains unclear. The V gene lost 0 bases and the J gene lost 9 bases, with 15 bases spanning the gap. The CDR3 is 15 amino acids. Germline V gene data show CDR1 as LGHDT and CDR2 as YNNKEL (reference sequence). CDR3 in DNA: TGTGCCAGCAGCCAAGATTACGGCTGGTCGAGTGAGCAGTTCTTC. Its translation is CASSQDYGWSSEQFF.

The rearrangement joins TRBV5-4 to TRBJ2-3, with 9 bases aligning to TRBD2. The CDR3 sequence is 14 residues long. The J segment lost 4 bases and the V segment lost 4 bases, leaving 4 bases of the junction unmatched. Germline V CDR1 and CDR2: SGHNT, YYREEE (reference sequence). This CDR3 reads CASSQGLAPDTQYF. The CDR3 DNA is TGTGCCAGCAGCCAGGGACTAGCCCCAGATACGCAGTATTTT.

In regard to this clone: This same CDR3 is encoded by further DNA sequences in the sample. V and J are TRBV7-6 and TRBJ2-5; D might be TRBD2 (6 bases). Germline V CDR1 and CDR2: SGHVS, FNYEAQ. The CDR3 has 15 residues. With 1 base removed from V and 2 bases from J, the gap between germline ends came to 11 bases. The CDR3 DNA reads TGTGCCAGCAGCTTAGGTGGGACTGGGCAAGAGACCCAGTACTTC. It codes for CASSLGGTGQETQYF. Drawing the rest from reference TRBV7-6 and TRBJ2-5, the complete variable domain is GAGVSQSPRYKVTKRGQDVALRCDPISGHVSLYWYRQALGQGPEFLTYFNYEAQQDKSGLPNDRFSAERPEGSISTLTIQRTEQRDSAMYRCASSLGGTGQETQYFGPGTRLLVL.

The chain employs TRBV10-3 and TRBJ1-3; TRBD1 matches 8 bases. The V gene's germline CDR1 is ENHRY and CDR2 SYGVKD. This CDR3 comprises 13 residues. V lost 10 bases and J lost 6; bases outside the gene matches: 8. CDR3 sequence reads: CATQGQGENTIYF. In DNA, the CDR3 is TGTGCCACCCAAGGACAGGGCGAAAACACCATATATTTT.

This chain connects TRBV5-6 to TRBJ1-2, with D uncertain. Between the trimmed V and J ends, which lost 4 bases and 7 bases, there was a span of 20 bases. The germline gives CDR1 SGHDT, CDR2 YYEEEE. The CDR3 spans 15 residues. The CDR3 coding sequence is TGTGCCAGCAGCGGCACCACCCGGAGGTTGGGTGGCTACACCTTC. Its protein product is CASSGTTRRLGGYTF.

V usage is TRBV5-1 and J usage is TRBJ2-3; D assignment may be TRBD1 or TRBD2 (5 bases each). This CDR3 is 15 amino acids long. CDR1 is SGHRS, CDR2 YFSETQ, per germline. The germline V and J ends were trimmed by 4 bases and 2 bases, with 14 bases remaining between them. The CDR3 DNA is TGCGCCAGCAGCATTGGGACGGAAATCACAGATACGCAGTATTTT. This gives the protein CASSIGTEITDTQYF.

The chain is built from TRBV5-1 and TRBJ2-5; D possibly matches TRBD1 or TRBD2 (6 bases each). CDR3 size: 15 residues. Per the germline V gene, CDR1 is SGHRS and CDR2 is YFSETQ. V lost 0 bases, J lost 3 bases, and 12 bases lay in between. Written as DNA, the CDR3 is TGCGCCAGCAGCTTGGTTTGGGGGGCGGAAGAGACCCAGTACTTC. Protein: CASSLVWGAEETQYF.

The J gene is TRBJ1-2, the V gene TRBV5-4, with TRBD1 identical over 7 bases. Germline trimming cut 3 bases from V and 1 base from J; bases unmatched to any gene: 9. The V gene's germline CDR1 is SGHNT and CDR2 YYREEE (reference sequence). The CDR3 is 16 residues long. The CDR3, as DNA: TGTGCCAGCAGCTGGATAACAGGGGCGGGTAACTATGGCTACACCTTC. Amino acids: CASSWITGAGNYGYTF. The entire variable domain, with the rest obtained from reference TRBV5-4 and TRBJ1-2, is as follows: ETGVTQSPTHLIKTRGQQVTLRCSSQSGHNTVSWYQQALGQGPQFIFQYYREEENGRGNFPPRFSGLQFPNYSSELNVNALELDDSALYLCASSWITGAGNYGYTFGSGTRLTVV.

The chain uses TRBV6-5 and TRBJ2-6; tentatively, D is TRBD2 (5 bases). Germline CDR1 and CDR2: MNHEY and SVGAGI. The V end lost 6 bases, the J end lost 0 bases, and 6 bases lay between the germline ends. The CDR3 extends over 14 amino acids. CDR3 DNA sequence: TGTGCCAGCAGAGAGGGCTCTGGGGCCAACGTCCTGACTTTC. It is translated as CASREGSGANVLTF.

The chain recombines TRBV18 with TRBJ1-1; D unresolved. This CDR3 region has 16 residues. The V gene's germline CDR1 is KGHSH and CDR2 LQKENI. Trimming pared 2 bases from V and 0 bases from J, leaving 13 bases between. The CDR3 here is CASSPRASELNTEAFF. CDR3 coding DNA: TGTGCCAGCTCACCAAGAGCCTCCGAGTTGAACACTGAAGCTTTCTTT.

The rearrangement uses TRBV10-2 and TRBJ1-6, with D uncertain. Germline V gene lookup returns CDR1 WSHSY and CDR2 SAAADI. The CDR3 contains 14 residues. The V gene lost 3 bases and the J gene lost 7 bases, with 10 bases spanning the gap. CDR3 coding DNA: TGCGCCAGCAGTGAATCAAGAGGGAATTCACCCCTCCACTTT. Translating gives CASSESRGNSPLHF.